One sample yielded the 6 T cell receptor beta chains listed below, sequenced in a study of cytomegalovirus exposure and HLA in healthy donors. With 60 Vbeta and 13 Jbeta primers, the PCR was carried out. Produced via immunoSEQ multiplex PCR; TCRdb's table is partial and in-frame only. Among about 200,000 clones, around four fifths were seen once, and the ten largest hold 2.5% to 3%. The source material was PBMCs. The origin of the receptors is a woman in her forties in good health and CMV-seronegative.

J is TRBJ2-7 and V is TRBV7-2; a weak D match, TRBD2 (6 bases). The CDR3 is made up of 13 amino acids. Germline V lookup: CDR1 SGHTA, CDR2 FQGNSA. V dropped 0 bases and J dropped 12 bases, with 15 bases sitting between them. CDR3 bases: TGTGCCAGCAGCTTAGCGGAAATCGGGAGTCGGTACTTC. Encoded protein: CASSLAEIGSRYF.

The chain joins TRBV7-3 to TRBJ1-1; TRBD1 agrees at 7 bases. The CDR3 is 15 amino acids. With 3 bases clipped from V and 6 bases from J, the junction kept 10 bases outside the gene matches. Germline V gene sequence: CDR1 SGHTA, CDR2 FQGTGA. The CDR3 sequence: CASSFSIRGQPEAFF. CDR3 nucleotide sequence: TGTGCCAGCAGCTTCTCCATTCGGGGACAGCCTGAAGCTTTCTTT.

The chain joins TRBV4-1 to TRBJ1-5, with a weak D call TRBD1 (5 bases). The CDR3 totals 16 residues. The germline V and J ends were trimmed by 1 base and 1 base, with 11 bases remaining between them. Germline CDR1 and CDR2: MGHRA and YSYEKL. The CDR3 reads CASSQAGGTSNQPQHF. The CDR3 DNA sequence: TGCGCCAGCAGCCAAGCCGGGGGAACGAGCAATCAGCCCCAGCATTTT.

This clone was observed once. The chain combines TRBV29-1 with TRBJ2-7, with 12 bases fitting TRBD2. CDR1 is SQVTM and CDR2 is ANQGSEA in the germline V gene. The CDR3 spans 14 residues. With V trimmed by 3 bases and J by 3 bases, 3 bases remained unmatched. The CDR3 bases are TGCAGCGTTGAGGGACTAGCGGGTGACTACGAGCAGTACTTC. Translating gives CSVEGLAGDYEQYF.

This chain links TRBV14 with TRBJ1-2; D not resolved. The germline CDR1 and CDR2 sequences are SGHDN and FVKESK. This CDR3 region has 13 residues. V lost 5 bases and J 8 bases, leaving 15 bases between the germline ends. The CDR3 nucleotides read TGTGCCAGCAGCAAAACCGGGATGGGAGGCTACACCTTC. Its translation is CASSKTGMGGYTF.

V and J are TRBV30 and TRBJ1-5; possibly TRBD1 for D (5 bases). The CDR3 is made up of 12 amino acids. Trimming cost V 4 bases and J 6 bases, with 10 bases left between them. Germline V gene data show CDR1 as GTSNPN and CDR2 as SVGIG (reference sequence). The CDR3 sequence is CAWNMGGQPQHF. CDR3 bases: TGTGCCTGGAATATGGGGGGTCAGCCCCAGCATTTT.